The rows below give T cell receptor beta chains drawn from one sample of a study of shared clonotypes between healthy human individuals. Produced via immunoSEQ multiplex PCR; TCRdb's table is partial and in-frame only. The sample lists over 2,000,000 clones; approximately 92% were seen once. The sample comprised naive CD8+ T cells from PBMCs. Receptors were obtained from a man younger than 30 in good health. Some clones in this sample may be carry-over from other donors' samples. CDR3s include the opening cysteine and the closing phenylalanine or tryptophan. Fields, in order: clone size, J gene, CDR3 length, D gene, V gene, CDR3 protein, CDR3 DNA. D genes are given only for firm matches. Size values are once, few and many counts, or a class for expanded clones, and some rows have none.

NA	TRBJ2-3	17	TRBD2	TRBV4-2	CASSQDLTSGQEATQYF	TGTGCCAGCAGCCAAGATTTGACTAGCGGGCAGGAGGCTACGCAGTATTTT
once	TRBJ2-7	14	NA	TRBV28	CASSHRGPYYEQYF	TGTGCCAGCAGTCACCGGGGTCCATACTACGAGCAGTACTTC
NA	TRBJ2-1	16	TRBD2	TRBV4-1	CASSPTLAGEDNEQFF	TGCGCCAGCAGCCCGACACTGGCGGGAGAAGACAATGAGCAGTTCTTC
NA	TRBJ2-7	16	TRBD1	TRBV11-2	CASTLGLGTGGYGQYF	TGTGCCAGCACCCTGGGGTTGGGGACAGGGGGGTACGGGCAGTACTTC
NA	TRBJ2-1	14	NA	TRBV27	CASSLTGFNNEQFF	TGTGCCAGCAGTCTTACAGGGTTCAACAATGAGCAGTTCTTC
NA	TRBJ2-1	17	NA	TRBV28	CASSSRGVSPRYNEQFF	TGTGCCAGCAGTTCCAGGGGGGTGTCCCCGAGGTACAATGAGCAGTTCTTC
NA	TRBJ2-7	13	TRBD1	TRBV30	CAWGLTGFYEQYF	TGTGCCTGGGGTTTGACAGGGTTCTACGAGCAGTACTTC
NA	TRBJ2-4	11	NA	TRBV25-1	CASSELGQQYF	TGTGCCAGCAGTGAATTAGGACAGCAGTACTTC
NA	TRBJ2-5	19	TRBD1	TRBV7-9	CASSLGTGGLALFQETQYF	TGTGCCAGCAGCTTAGGGACAGGGGGACTTGCCCTATTCCAAGAGACCCAGTACTTC
once	TRBJ2-1	15	NA	TRBV6-5	CASSYQRALYNEQFF	TGTGCCAGCAGTTACCAGAGGGCCCTCTACAATGAGCAGTTCTTC
NA	TRBJ2-3	15	NA	TRBV7-9	CASSPRQASTDTQYF	TGTGCCAGCAGCCCGAGACAAGCTAGCACAGATACGCAGTATTTT
NA	TRBJ2-3	17	TRBD2	TRBV5-3	CARSYGTSEHSTDTQYF	TGTGCCAGAAGCTACGGGACTAGCGAACATAGCACAGATACGCAGTATTTT
few	TRBJ1-1	15	TRBD1	TRBV4-1	CASSRLDREGERAFF	TGCGCCAGCAGCCGTCTGGACAGGGAGGGCGAAAGAGCTTTCTTT
NA	TRBJ1-1	15	NA	TRBV5-5	CASSLGWPSHTEAFF	TGTGCCAGCAGCTTGGGCTGGCCGTCGCACACTGAAGCTTTCTTT
once	TRBJ1-2	14	NA	TRBV27	CASSIGARGSGYTF	TGTGCCAGCAGTATTGGGGCGCGGGGAAGTGGCTACACCTTC
NA	TRBJ2-3	19	NA	TRBV15	CATSREVYAEHLGTDTQYF	TGTGCCACCAGCAGAGAGGTGTATGCAGAACATCTCGGCACAGATACGCAGTATTTT
NA	TRBJ2-7	12	NA	TRBV6-5	CASSQGFHEQYF	TGTGCCAGCAGTCAGGGGTTTCACGAGCAGTACTTC
NA	TRBJ2-3	15	TRBD2	TRBV19	CASSILGLGTDTQYF	TGTGCCAGTAGTATTTTAGGACTAGGAACAGATACGCAGTATTTT
NA	TRBJ2-1	15	TRBD2	TRBV28	CASSPIAGEKGEQFF	TGTGCCAGCAGTCCAATAGCGGGAGAAAAGGGTGAGCAGTTCTTC
NA	TRBJ2-3	17	NA	TRBV25-1	CASSEGWRGPSTDTQYF	TGTGCCAGCAGTGAAGGGTGGCGCGGCCCTAGCACAGATACGCAGTATTTT
NA	TRBJ2-7	14	NA	TRBV15	CATSLLGRGDEQYF	TGTGCCACCAGTCTCTTGGGCAGGGGAGACGAGCAGTACTTC
NA	TRBJ2-7	18	TRBD2	TRBV28	CASSLTLGLAGGSYEQYF	TGTGCCAGCAGTTTAACCCTTGGACTAGCGGGAGGCTCCTACGAGCAGTACTTC
NA	TRBJ2-7	15	NA	TRBV6-6	CASSSRGRDPYEQYF	TGTGCCAGCAGTTCCAGGGGTCGGGACCCCTACGAGCAGTACTTC
NA	TRBJ2-1	17	TRBD2	TRBV10-3	CAISELGAGGGYNEQFF	TGTGCCATCAGTGAGTTGGGAGCGGGAGGAGGGTACAATGAGCAGTTCTTC
NA	TRBJ2-1	15	NA	TRBV11-3	CASSLAPRAYNEQFF	TGTGCCAGCAGCTTAGCCCCGCGGGCCTACAATGAGCAGTTCTTC
NA	TRBJ1-4	15	NA	TRBV9	CASSRQGGLNEKLFF	TGTGCCAGCAGCCGGCAGGGAGGATTGAATGAAAAACTGTTTTTT
NA	TRBJ1-1	17	NA	TRBV19	CASTHGTAGAVGTEAFF	TGTGCCAGTACCCATGGGACTGCGGGGGCGGTCGGCACTGAAGCTTTCTTT
once	TRBJ2-1	17	TRBD2	TRBV6-1	CASSEVPSGGLYNEQFF	TGTGCCAGCAGTGAAGTTCCTAGCGGGGGATTATACAATGAGCAGTTCTTC
NA	TRBJ2-3	15	NA	TRBV2	CASSEEQPSTDTQYF	TGTGCCAGCAGTGAAGAGCAGCCTAGCACAGATACGCAGTATTTT
NA	TRBJ2-5	14	NA	TRBV25-1	CASSTGFWEETQYF	TGTGCCAGCAGTACAGGGTTTTGGGAAGAGACCCAGTACTTC
NA	TRBJ2-7	15	TRBD2	TRBV5-1	CASSLLAGGPQEQYF	TGCGCCAGCAGCCTTTTAGCGGGAGGGCCGCAGGAGCAGTACTTC
NA	TRBJ1-2	19	TRBD1	TRBV29-1	CSVEGVIWDRDQSHYGYTF	TGCAGCGTTGAAGGAGTTATTTGGGACAGGGATCAGAGTCACTATGGCTACACCTTC
NA	TRBJ1-1	12	NA	TRBV10-3	CAIATVDLVAFF	TGTGCCATAGCGACCGTAGACCTGGTAGCTTTCTTT
NA	TRBJ2-1	15	TRBD2	TRBV11-2	CASSLAAGELGEQFF	TGTGCCAGCAGCTTAGCGGCGGGAGAGTTGGGTGAGCAGTTCTTC
NA	TRBJ1-5	15	TRBD1	TRBV6-1	CASSGLGQGNQPQHF	TGTGCCAGCAGTGGACTAGGACAGGGCAATCAGCCCCAGCATTTT
NA	TRBJ2-3	19	TRBD2	TRBV7-2	CASSLDELAGGSSTDTQYF	TGTGCCAGCAGCTTAGACGAACTAGCGGGAGGCTCAAGCACAGATACGCAGTATTTT
NA	TRBJ2-7	12	NA	TRBV7-2	CASSAIGGEQYF	TGTGCCAGCAGCGCCATCGGGGGCGAGCAGTACTTC
NA	TRBJ1-2	15	NA	TRBV7-3	CASSPEGPTNYGYTF	TGTGCCAGCAGCCCCGAGGGACCGACTAACTATGGCTACACCTTC
NA	TRBJ2-2	19	TRBD1	TRBV11-2	CASSMWTGWREGNTGELFF	TGTGCCAGCAGCATGTGGACAGGGTGGCGGGAAGGGAACACCGGGGAGCTGTTTTTT
NA	TRBJ1-2	13	NA	TRBV5-1	CASSLGGMRGYTF	TGCGCCAGCAGCTTGGGAGGGATGAGAGGCTACACCTTC
NA	TRBJ2-7	16	TRBD2	TRBV7-9	CASSLGRLAGSYEQYF	TGTGCCAGCAGCTTAGGCCGACTAGCGGGATCCTACGAGCAGTACTTC
NA	TRBJ2-7	14	NA	TRBV28	CASSLADRIYEQYF	TGTGCCAGCAGTTTAGCGGACAGAATCTACGAGCAGTACTTC
NA	TRBJ2-7	16	NA	TRBV28	CASSPSGWEEGYEQYF	TGTGCCAGCAGTCCAAGTGGGTGGGAGGAGGGGTACGAGCAGTACTTC
NA	TRBJ2-5	16	NA	TRBV7-3	CASSPTPSGEKETQYF	TGTGCCAGCAGCCCGACACCGTCAGGAGAAAAAGAGACCCAGTACTTC
NA	TRBJ2-7	16	TRBD2	TRBV23-1	CASSQSLGGSDYEQYF	TGCGCCAGCAGTCAATCCCTCGGCGGGAGTGACTACGAGCAGTACTTC
NA	TRBJ2-2	15	NA	TRBV7-9	CASSLEGGYTGELFF	TGTGCCAGCAGCTTAGAGGGGGGCTACACCGGGGAGCTGTTTTTT
NA	TRBJ1-3	16	NA	TRBV7-9	CASSLDGTFSGNTIYF	TGTGCCAGCAGCTTAGATGGTACCTTCTCTGGAAACACCATATATTTT
once	TRBJ2-7	13	NA	TRBV5-4	CASSLGGPYEQYF	TGTGCCAGCAGCTTGGGGGGACCCTACGAGCAGTACTTC
NA	TRBJ2-1	15	TRBD2	TRBV6-4	CASSDLAGNFNEQFF	TGTGCCAGCAGTGATTTAGCGGGGAACTTCAATGAGCAGTTCTTC
NA	TRBJ2-3	17	NA	TRBV9	CASSPRGGELSTDTQYF	TGTGCCAGCAGCCCCCGGGGCGGGGAACTGAGCACAGATACGCAGTATTTT
NA	TRBJ1-2	16	NA	TRBV9	CASSADGGGRPYGYTF	TGTGCCAGCAGCGCGGACGGGGGGGGACGACCGTATGGCTACACCTTC
NA	TRBJ2-5	15	NA	TRBV7-6	CASLPGGPGVETQYF	TGTGCCAGCCTCCCCGGGGGCCCGGGCGTGGAGACCCAGTACTTC
NA	TRBJ2-2	14	NA	TRBV19	CASEGHTNTGELFF	TGTGCCAGCGAGGGACACACGAACACCGGGGAGCTGTTTTTT
NA	TRBJ1-1	16	NA	TRBV5-6	CASSLPSEGTETEAFF	TGTGCCAGCAGCCTACCATCGGAGGGCACCGAGACTGAAGCTTTCTTT
NA	TRBJ2-5	14	NA	TRBV7-9	CASSSEWGAETQYF	TGTGCCAGCAGCTCCGAGTGGGGGGCAGAGACCCAGTACTTC